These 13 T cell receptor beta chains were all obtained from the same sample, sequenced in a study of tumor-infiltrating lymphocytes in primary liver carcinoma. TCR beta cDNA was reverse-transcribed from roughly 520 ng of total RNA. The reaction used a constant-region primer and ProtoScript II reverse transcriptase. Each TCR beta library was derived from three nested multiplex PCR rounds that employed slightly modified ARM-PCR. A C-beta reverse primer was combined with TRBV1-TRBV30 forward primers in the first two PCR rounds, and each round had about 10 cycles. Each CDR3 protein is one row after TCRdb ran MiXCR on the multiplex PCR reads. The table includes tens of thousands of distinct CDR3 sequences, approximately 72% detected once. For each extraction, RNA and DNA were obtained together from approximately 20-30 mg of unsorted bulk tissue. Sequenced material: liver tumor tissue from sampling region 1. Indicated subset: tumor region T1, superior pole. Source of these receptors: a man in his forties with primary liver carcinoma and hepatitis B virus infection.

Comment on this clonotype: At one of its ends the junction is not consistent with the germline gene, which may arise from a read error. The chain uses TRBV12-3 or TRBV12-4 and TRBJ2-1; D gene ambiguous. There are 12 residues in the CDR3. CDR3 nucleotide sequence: TGTGCCAGCATCCGATACAACAAAGAGCAGTTCTTC. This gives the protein CASIRYNKEQFF.

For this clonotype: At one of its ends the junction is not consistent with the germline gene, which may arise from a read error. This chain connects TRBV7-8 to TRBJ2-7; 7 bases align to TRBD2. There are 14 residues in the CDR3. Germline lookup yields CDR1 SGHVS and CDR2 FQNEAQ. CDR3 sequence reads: CASCDGLDSDEQYF. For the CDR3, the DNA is TGTGCCAGCTGCGATGGACTAGACTCCGACGAGCAGTACTTC.

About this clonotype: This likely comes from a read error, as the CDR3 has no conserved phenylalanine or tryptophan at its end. This CDR3 is CASSLRVSSYEQYY. DNA for the CDR3: TGTGCCAGTAGTTTAAGAGTTAGCTCCTACGAGCAGTACTAC. The chain recombines TRBV12-3 or TRBV12-4 with TRBJ2-7; D is ambiguous. The CDR3 has 14 residues.

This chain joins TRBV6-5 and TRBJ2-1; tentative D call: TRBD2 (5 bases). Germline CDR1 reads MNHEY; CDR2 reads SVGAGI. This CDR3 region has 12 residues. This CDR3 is CVCRGSYNEQFF. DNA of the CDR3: TGTGTCTGCCGGGGCTCCTACAATGAGCAGTTCTTC.

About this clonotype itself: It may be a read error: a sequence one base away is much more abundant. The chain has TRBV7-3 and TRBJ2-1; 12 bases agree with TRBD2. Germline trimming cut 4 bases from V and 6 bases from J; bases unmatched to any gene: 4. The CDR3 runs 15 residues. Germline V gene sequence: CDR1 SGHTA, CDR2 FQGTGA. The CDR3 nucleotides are TGTGCCAGCAGCTCCGGACTAGCGGGGAGCAATGAGCAGTTCTTC. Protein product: CASSSGLAGSNEQFF.

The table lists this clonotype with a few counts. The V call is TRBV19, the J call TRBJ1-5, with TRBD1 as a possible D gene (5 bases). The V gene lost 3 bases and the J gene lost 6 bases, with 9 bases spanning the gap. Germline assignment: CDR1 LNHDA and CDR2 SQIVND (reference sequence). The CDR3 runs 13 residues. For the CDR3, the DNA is TGTGCCAGTAGTATCAGGGTGGTTCAGCCCCAGCATTTT. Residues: CASSIRVVQPQHF.

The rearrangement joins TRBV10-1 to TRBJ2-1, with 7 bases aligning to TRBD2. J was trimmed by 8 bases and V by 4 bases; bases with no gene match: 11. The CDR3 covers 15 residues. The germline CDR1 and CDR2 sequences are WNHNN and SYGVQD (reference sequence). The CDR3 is CASSGKRGSNDEQFF. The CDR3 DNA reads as TGCGCCAGCAGTGGGAAGCGGGGTTCCAACGATGAGCAGTTCTTC.

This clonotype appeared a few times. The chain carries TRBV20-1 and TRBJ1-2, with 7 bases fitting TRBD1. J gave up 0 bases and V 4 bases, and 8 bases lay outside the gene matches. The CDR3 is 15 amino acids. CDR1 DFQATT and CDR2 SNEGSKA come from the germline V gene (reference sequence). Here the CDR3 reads CSAIPLTGTNYGYTF. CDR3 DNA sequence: TGCAGTGCTATCCCCCTGACAGGGACTAACTATGGCTACACCTTC.

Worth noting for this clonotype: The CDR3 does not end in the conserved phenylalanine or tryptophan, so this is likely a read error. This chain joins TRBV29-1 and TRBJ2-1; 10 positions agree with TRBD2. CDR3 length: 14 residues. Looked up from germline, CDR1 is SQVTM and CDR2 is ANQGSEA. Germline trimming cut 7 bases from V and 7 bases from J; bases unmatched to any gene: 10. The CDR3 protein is CSAGASGRSNEQFL. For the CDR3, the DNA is TGCAGCGCAGGGGCTAGCGGGAGATCGAATGAGCAGTTCCTC.

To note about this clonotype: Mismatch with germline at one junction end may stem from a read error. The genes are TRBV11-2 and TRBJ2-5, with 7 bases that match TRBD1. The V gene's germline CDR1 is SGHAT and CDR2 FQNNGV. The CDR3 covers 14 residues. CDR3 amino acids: CTSGRRDSQETQYF. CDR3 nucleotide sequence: TGTACCAGCGGCCGCAGGGACAGCCAAGAGACCCAGTACTTC.

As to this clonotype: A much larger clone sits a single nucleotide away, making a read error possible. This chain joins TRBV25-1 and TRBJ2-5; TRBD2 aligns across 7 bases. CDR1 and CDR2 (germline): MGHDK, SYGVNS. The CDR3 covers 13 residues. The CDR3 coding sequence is TGTGCCTGCAGTCCATGGGGAGGGGAGACCCAGTACTTC. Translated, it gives CACSPWGGETQYF. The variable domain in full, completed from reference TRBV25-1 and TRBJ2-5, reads EADIYQTPRYLVIGTGKKITLECSQTMGHDKMYWYQQDPGMELHLIHYSYGVNSTEKGDLSSESTVSRIRTEHFPLTLESARPSHTSQYLCACSPWGGETQYFGPGTRLLVL.

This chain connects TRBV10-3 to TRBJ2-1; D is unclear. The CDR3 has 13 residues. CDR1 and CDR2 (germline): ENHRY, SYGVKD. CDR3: CVTASGTYNEQFF. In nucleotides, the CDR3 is TGTGTCACTGCCAGTGGGACCTACAATGAGCAGTTCTTC.

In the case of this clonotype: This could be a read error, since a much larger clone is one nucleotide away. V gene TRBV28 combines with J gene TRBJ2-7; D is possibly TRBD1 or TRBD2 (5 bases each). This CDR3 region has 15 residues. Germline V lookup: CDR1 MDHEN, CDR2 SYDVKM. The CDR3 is CVSRGNPGPVYEQYF. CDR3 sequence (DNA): TGTGTCAGCAGAGGCAATCCGGGACCGGTCTACGAGCAGTACTTC. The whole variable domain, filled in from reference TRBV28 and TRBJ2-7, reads DVKVTQSSRYLVKRTGEKVFLECVQDMDHENMFWYRQDPGLGLRLIYFSYDVKMKEKGDIPEGYSVSREKKERFSLILESASTNQTSMYLCVSRGNPGPVYEQYFGPGTRLTVT.